The 14 T cell receptor beta chains below all came from one sample that was sequenced in a study of cytomegalovirus exposure and HLA in healthy donors. It was with 60 Vbeta and 13 Jbeta primers that the PCR ran. Some clones are missing from TCRdb's copy, which holds only in-frame ones; the method was immunoSEQ multiplex PCR. The repertoire consists of around 150,000 clones, with over 60% occurring once and the leading ten covering approximately 1.8%. Sequences were obtained from PBMCs. The receptors here all came from a man aged 35-49 years in good health and CMV-seronegative.

CDR3 nucleotide sequence: TGTGCCAGCAGCTTAGGCCTAGCTGTCGCAGATACGCAGTATTTT. This sequence encodes CASSLGLAVADTQYF. J is TRBJ2-3 and V is TRBV7-6, with D tentatively TRBD2 (5 bases). V gave up 1 base and J gave up 4 bases, with 12 bases separating them. The CDR3 is 15 residues long. Germline-derived CDR1 and CDR2 are SGHVS and FNYEAQ. Full variable domain (rest looked up from reference TRBV7-6 and TRBJ2-3): GAGVSQSPRYKVTKRGQDVALRCDPISGHVSLYWYRQALGQGPEFLTYFNYEAQQDKSGLPNDRFSAERPEGSISTLTIQRTEQRDSAMYRCASSLGLAVADTQYFGPGTRLTVL.

This chain connects TRBV27 to TRBJ2-7; D may be TRBD1 (6 bases). V was pared by 6 bases and J by 4 bases, with 16 bases between. Germline V gives CDR1 MNHEY, CDR2 SMNVEV (reference sequence). The CDR3 runs to 14 residues. CDR3 protein: CASSSDRRSYEQYF. The DNA for the CDR3 is TGTGCCAGCAGCTCCGACAGGCGATCGTACGAGCAGTACTTC.

The V call is TRBV29-1, the J call TRBJ2-5; 9 bases map to TRBD2. CDR1 and CDR2 (germline): SQVTM, ANQGSEA. Trimming at V came to 0 bases and at J to 4 bases, leaving 6 bases not matched to a gene. CDR3 size: 15 residues. The CDR3 coding sequence is TGCAGCGTTGAAGAGTGGGGACTAGCCCGAGAGACCCAGTACTTC. This translates into CSVEEWGLARETQYF. Using reference TRBV29-1 and TRBJ2-5 for the parts outside the CDR3, the full variable domain is SAVISQKPSRDICQRGTSLTIQCQVDSQVTMMFWYRQQPGQSLTLIATANQGSEATYESGFVIDKFPISRPNLTFSTLTVSNMSPEDSSIYLCSVEEWGLARETQYFGPGTRLLVL.

CDR3 sequence (DNA): TGTGCCAGCAGCTTCTCCGGGACAAGAGAGACCCAGTACTTC. Its translation: CASSFSGTRETQYF. The chain uses TRBV5-6 and TRBJ2-5, with TRBD1 as a possible D gene (6 bases). The germline V and J ends were trimmed by 2 bases and 4 bases, with 12 bases remaining between them. Germline V gives CDR1 SGHDT, CDR2 YYEEEE. CDR3 length equals 14 residues.

The gene calls are TRBV10-3 and TRBJ2-1, with D possibly being TRBD1 (5 bases). Trimming shortened V by 0 bases and J by 5 bases, and 11 bases separated the two germline ends. Germline CDR1 reads ENHRY; CDR2 reads SYGVKD. The CDR3 totals 15 residues. The CDR3 reads CAISESSQGNNEQFF. In DNA form, the CDR3 reads TGTGCCATCAGTGAGTCGAGCCAGGGAAACAATGAGCAGTTCTTC.

The rearrangement links TRBV14 to TRBJ2-7, with D possibly matching TRBD1 (6 bases). Trimming shortened V by 3 bases and J by 5 bases, and 14 bases separated the two germline ends. There are 14 residues in the CDR3. The germline gives CDR1 SGHDN, CDR2 FVKESK. In DNA form, the CDR3 reads TGTGCCAGCAGCCATCGGACAGCTTACCACGAGCAGTACTTC. Its protein is CASSHRTAYHEQYF. Combining the CDR3 with reference TRBV14 and TRBJ2-7 gives the whole variable domain EAGVTQFPSHSVIEKGQTVTLRCDPISGHDNLYWYRRVMGKEIKFLLHFVKESKQDESGMPNNRFLAERTGGTYSTLKVQPAELEDSGVYFCASSHRTAYHEQYFGPGTRLTVT.

This chain uses TRBV6-6 with TRBJ2-2; 7 bases agree with TRBD2. Germline V lookup: CDR1 MNHNY, CDR2 SVGAGI (reference sequence). The CDR3 covers 14 residues. V lost 8 bases, J lost 0 bases, and 3 bases stayed unmatched. The CDR3 protein is CASGRAPNTGELFF. The CDR3 DNA reads as TGTGCCAGCGGGAGGGCCCCGAACACCGGGGAGCTGTTTTTT.

This chain uses TRBV27 with TRBJ2-5, with 13 bases fitting TRBD2. The germline gives CDR1 MNHEY, CDR2 SMNVEV (reference sequence). This CDR3 has 20 amino acids. Trimming removed 4 bases from V and 5 bases from J; junction bases left unmatched: 19. CDR3: CASSSSPPGLAGEVRETQYF. The CDR3, as DNA: TGTGCCAGCAGTTCCTCCCCCCCCGGACTAGCGGGAGAGGTCAGGGAGACCCAGTACTTC.

This chain links TRBV27 with TRBJ2-5; 8 nucleotides align to TRBD2. The CDR3 sequence is 15 residues long. After removal of 2 bases from V and 4 bases from J, the junction contained 6 bases not matched to a gene. The V gene's germline CDR1 is MNHEY and CDR2 SMNVEV (reference sequence). CDR3 protein: CASSLSGGRGETQYF. CDR3 DNA: TGTGCCAGCAGTTTAAGCGGGGGCCGGGGAGAGACCCAGTACTTC.

V is TRBV7-3 and J is TRBJ2-1, with TRBD1 matching over 7 bases. CDR1 is SGHTA, CDR2 FQGTGA, per germline. The CDR3 length is 15 residues. V lost 1 base to trimming and J lost 1 base; unmatched junction nucleotides: 1. CDR3 in amino acids: CASSLRQGSYNEQFF. DNA for the CDR3: TGTGCCAGCAGCTTAAGACAGGGATCCTACAATGAGCAGTTCTTC. The full variable domain, in which reference TRBV7-3 and TRBJ2-1 provide the parts outside the CDR3, is GAGVSQTPSNKVTEKGKYVELRCDPISGHTALYWYRQSLGQGPEFLIYFQGTGAADDSGLPNDRFFAVRPEGSVSTLKIQRTERGDSAVYLCASSLRQGSYNEQFFGPGTRLTVL.

The CDR3 DNA sequence: TGTGCCAGCAGCCCCCCCTCAGGCGGGGGGCGGTGGACCGGGGAGCTGTTTTTT. Encoded protein: CASSPPSGGGRWTGELFF. This rearrangement joins TRBV13 to TRBJ2-2, with TRBD2 identical over 8 bases. J was trimmed by 5 bases and V by 5 bases; bases with no gene match: 16. The germline CDR1 and CDR2 sequences are PRHDT and FYEKMQ (reference sequence). This CDR3 has 18 amino acids. The full variable domain, with the rest looked up from reference TRBV13 and TRBJ2-2, is AAGVIQSPRHLIKEKRETATLKCYPIPRHDTVYWYQQGPGQDPQFLISFYEKMQSDKGSIPDRFSAQQFSDYHSELNMSSLELGDSALYFCASSPPSGGGRWTGELFFGEGSRLTVL.

The chain employs TRBV27 and TRBJ1-2; possible D gene TRBD1, 5 bases. V was shortened by 7 bases and J by 7 bases, with 22 bases between the two germline ends. The CDR3 has 15 residues. CDR1 is MNHEY, CDR2 SMNVEV, per germline (reference sequence). CDR3 region: CASNGSGRGVRGYTF. The CDR3 bases are TGTGCCAGCAACGGGTCGGGACGCGGGGTGCGTGGCTACACCTTC.

The rearrangement links TRBV27 to TRBJ1-1; D is uncertain. CDR3 length: 13 residues. The germline V and J ends were trimmed by 7 bases and 7 bases, with 16 bases remaining between them. The germline CDR1 and CDR2 sequences are MNHEY and SMNVEV (reference sequence). CDR3 bases: TGTGCCAGCATCCGTTCGGGGAAGGGTGAAGCTTTCTTT. This translates into CASIRSGKGEAFF.

The chain uses TRBV27 and TRBJ2-3, with 7 bases matching TRBD1. The CDR3 has 13 amino acids. Germline CDR1 is MNHEY and CDR2 is SMNVEV (reference sequence). Trimming cost V 5 bases and J 6 bases; bases outside gene matches: 5. The CDR3 sequence is CASSNDRADTQYF. CDR3 DNA sequence: TGTGCCAGCAGTAACGACAGGGCTGATACGCAGTATTTT.